A selection of T cell receptor beta chains follows, all from one sample in a study of blood T cell repertoires in COVID-19. TCRdb keeps only in-frame clones here, not all; method: immunoSEQ multiplex PCR. The sample lists 230,000 or so clones, 84% seen once, with about 20% in the top ten. Sequencing used peripheral blood. The receptors here all came from a man aged 25 to 40 with active or convalescent COVID-19. Both conserved end residues are part of each CDR3.

cdr3_aa,v_call,j_call
CASSPQGRIPYEQYF,TRBV7-2,TRBJ2-7
CASSQDSLAGVSNTQYF,TRBV4-3,TRBJ2-3
CASRVAGTRAGYTF,TRBV2,TRBJ1-2
CASSPRGLNTEAFF,TRBV3-1/TRBV3-2,TRBJ1-1
CASSVGLSYGYTF,TRBV7-2,TRBJ1-2
CASSLGSGISYEQYF,TRBV7-8,TRBJ2-7
CATSPGTMLQETQYF,TRBV24-1,TRBJ2-5
CSASKGGRTYEQYF,TRBV20-1,TRBJ2-7
CASSPRDRGTDTQYF,TRBV3-1/TRBV3-2,TRBJ2-3
CASSQASGLAGVYEQFF,TRBV4-1,TRBJ2-1
CASSRTRGTDTQYF,TRBV7-2,TRBJ2-3
CASSLVGQGWKLFF,TRBV7-2,TRBJ1-4
CASSQDDLAPYNEQFF,TRBV14,TRBJ2-1
CASRAGQDNTGELFF,TRBV6-1,TRBJ2-2
CASSLRQGTSGANVLTF,TRBV7-3,TRBJ2-6
CASSSKAGGTTDTQYF,TRBV5-1,TRBJ2-3
CSAMTGILYEQYF,TRBV29-1,TRBJ2-7
CSVEGDSGHPNSYNEQFF,TRBV29-1,TRBJ2-1
CASSLGPTGVGTEAFF,TRBV5-6,TRBJ1-1
CASSPRTSEETQYF,TRBV9,TRBJ2-5
CASSSRNEQYF,TRBV25-1,TRBJ2-7
CASSPRGQRENGELFF,TRBV3-1/TRBV3-2,TRBJ2-2
CASSQDDGQGVGQPQHF,TRBV4-2,TRBJ1-5
CASSSKGGTDTQYF,TRBV6-4,TRBJ2-3
CATSRGGSARLVTEAFF,TRBV15,TRBJ1-1
CASAQKRNTDTQYF,TRBV19,TRBJ2-3
CASSPNRDKGSEAFF,TRBV18,TRBJ1-1
CASSPEGLVVSDTQYF,TRBV4-2,TRBJ2-3
CASSQTGIAKNIQYF,TRBV4-1,TRBJ2-4
CASSPTGKGGNSPLHF,TRBV18,TRBJ1-6
CASMSSYEQYF,TRBV2,TRBJ2-7